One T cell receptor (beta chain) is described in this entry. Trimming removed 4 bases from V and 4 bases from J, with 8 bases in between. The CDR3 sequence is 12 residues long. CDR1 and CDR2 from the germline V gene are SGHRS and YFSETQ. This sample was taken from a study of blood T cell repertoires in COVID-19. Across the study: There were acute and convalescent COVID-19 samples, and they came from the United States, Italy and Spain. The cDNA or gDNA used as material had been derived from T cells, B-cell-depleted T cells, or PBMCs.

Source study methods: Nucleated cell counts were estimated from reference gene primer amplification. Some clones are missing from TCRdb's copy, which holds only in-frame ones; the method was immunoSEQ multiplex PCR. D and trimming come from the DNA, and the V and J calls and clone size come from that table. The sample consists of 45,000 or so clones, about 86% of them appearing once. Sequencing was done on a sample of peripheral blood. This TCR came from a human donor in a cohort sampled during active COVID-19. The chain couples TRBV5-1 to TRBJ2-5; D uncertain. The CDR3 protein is CASSGLGETQYF. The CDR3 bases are TGCGCCAGCAGCGGCCTTGGAGAGACCCAGTACTTC.